The 26 T cell receptor beta chains given below trace back to one sample, sequenced in a study of CXCR3-negative and CXCR3-positive naive CD8 T cells. Via 5' RACE with UMI labels, TRB cDNA libraries were prepared. TCRdb reprocessed the 5' RACE reads, with one entry per CDR3 protein and no DNA. This listing includes tens of thousands of distinct CDR3 sequences. What was sequenced was memory CD8+ T cells from blood. These receptors were collected from a human donor in good health. Some clones in this sample may be carry-over from other donors' samples.

CDR3 loop: CASSPSAAIQAFF. The rearrangement uses TRBV5-1 and TRBJ1-1. The CDR3 is 13 amino acids. In germline, CDR1 is SGHRS, CDR2 YFSETQ.

The chain combines TRBV6-2 or TRBV6-3 with TRBJ2-2. The germline gives CDR1 MNHEY, CDR2 SVGEGT. The CDR3 totals 14 residues. CDR3 sequence reads: CASSYSRDTGELFF.

The J gene is TRBJ2-5, the V gene TRBV24-1; TCRdb gives TRBD2 as the D gene, but with no DNA this cannot be confirmed. The germline V gene encodes CDR1 KGHDR and CDR2 SFDVKD. The CDR3 consists of 15 residues. CDR3 sequence: CATGDLGLESETQYF.

This chain links TRBV29-1 with TRBJ2-7; TCRdb proposes TRBD1, but this gene call is untestable without DNA. The germline V gene encodes CDR1 SQVTM and CDR2 ANQGSEA. The CDR3 consists of 13 residues. CDR3 sequence reads: CSVRDRASYEQYF.

V and J are TRBV27 and TRBJ2-7; TCRdb lists TRBD1, though no DNA is available to test this call. The CDR3 totals 15 residues. Germline V gene sequence: CDR1 MNHEY, CDR2 SMNVEV (reference sequence). Here the CDR3 reads CASSPSSGLPYEQYF.

The V and J genes are TRBV6-4 and TRBJ2-1; lacking DNA, the TRBD1 call made by TCRdb goes unchecked. The CDR3 totals 16 residues. Looked up from germline, CDR1 is MRHNA and CDR2 is SNTAGT. This CDR3 is CASTQGWAGGANEQFF.

This chain connects TRBV15 to TRBJ2-1; TCRdb returns TRBD2, unconfirmable since there is no DNA. Germline V lookup: CDR1 LNHNV, CDR2 YYDKDF (reference sequence). This CDR3 contains 13 residues. This chain's CDR3 is CATTSGPLNEQFF.

The V call is TRBV4-1, the J call TRBJ2-5. This CDR3 comprises 14 residues. CDR1 and CDR2 (germline): MGHRA, YSYEKL. The chain's CDR3 is CASSQAGVQETQYF.

The chain links TRBV5-5 to TRBJ1-1. The CDR3 is 12 amino acids. CDR1 is SGHKS and CDR2 is YYEKEE in the germline V gene (reference sequence). The CDR3 sequence is CASSYDGTEAFF.

The chain combines TRBV28 with TRBJ2-7; with no DNA, the TCRdb D assignment of TRBD2 cannot be verified. Germline CDR1 is MDHEN and CDR2 is SYDVKM. The CDR3 is 13 amino acids. The CDR3 loop is CASSTSGPYEQYF. The full variable domain, with the rest looked up from reference TRBV28 and TRBJ2-7, is DVKVTQSSRYLVKRTGEKVFLECVQDMDHENMFWYRQDPGLGLRLIYFSYDVKMKEKGDIPEGYSVSREKKERFSLILESASTNQTSMYLCASSTSGPYEQYFGPGTRLTVT.

This chain joins TRBV15 and TRBJ2-1; TCRdb's D call of TRBD1 is untestable without DNA. Germline V gene lookup returns CDR1 LNHNV and CDR2 YYDKDF (reference sequence). The CDR3 sequence is 18 residues long. CDR3 protein: CATSTRTDPSSYYNEQFF.

The V gene is TRBV12-3 or TRBV12-4, the J gene TRBJ2-1. The CDR3 consists of 13 residues. CDR3: CASSFPSYNEQFF.

The chain links TRBV6-2 or TRBV6-3 to TRBJ2-5; TCRdb selects TRBD1, and the lack of DNA leaves this call unchecked. This CDR3 contains 14 residues. Germline lookup yields CDR1 MNHEY and CDR2 SVGEGT. This chain's CDR3 is CASSPTGPQETQYF.

This chain links TRBV29-1 with TRBJ2-5. CDR1 and CDR2 from the germline V gene are SQVTM and ANQGSEA. The CDR3 runs to 12 residues. Here the CDR3 reads CSVESRRWAQYF.

The V gene is TRBV20-1, the J gene TRBJ2-1; TCRdb names TRBD1, which stays unverified in the absence of DNA. The V gene's germline CDR1 is DFQATT and CDR2 SNEGSKA (reference sequence). The CDR3 consists of 16 residues. CDR3 amino acids: CSARSFDRSSYNEQFF.

The rearrangement links TRBV28 to TRBJ2-7; TCRdb's assignment of TRBD1 cannot be checked, as there is no DNA. The CDR3 has 15 amino acids. Germline-derived CDR1 and CDR2 are MDHEN and SYDVKM. The CDR3 spells CASSPRQDLIYEQYF. Full variable domain (outside the CDR3, taken from reference TRBV28 and TRBJ2-7): DVKVTQSSRYLVKRTGEKVFLECVQDMDHENMFWYRQDPGLGLRLIYFSYDVKMKEKGDIPEGYSVSREKKERFSLILESASTNQTSMYLCASSPRQDLIYEQYFGPGTRLTVT.

The rearrangement links TRBV29-1 to TRBJ2-1. CDR1 is SQVTM and CDR2 is ANQGSEA in the germline V gene. The CDR3 runs to 15 residues. The CDR3 protein is CSVDDSGRAYNEQFF.

This chain connects TRBV7-9 to TRBJ2-7. The CDR3 spans 15 residues. Germline CDR1 reads SEHNR; CDR2 reads FQNEAQ (reference sequence). This CDR3 is CASSSPGTLSYEQYF.

The chain combines TRBV12-3 or TRBV12-4 with TRBJ2-1. This CDR3 contains 14 residues. The CDR3 sequence is CASSPSFDHNEQFF.

According to its frequency, this clonotype is medium-sized (0.01 to 0.1%). This chain uses TRBV15 with TRBJ1-4; TCRdb gives TRBD1 as the D gene, but with no DNA this cannot be confirmed. Germline lookup yields CDR1 LNHNV and CDR2 YYDKDF (reference sequence). The CDR3 length is 14 residues. CDR3 sequence: CATSKGATNEKLFF.

The rearrangement uses TRBV28 and TRBJ2-1; no DNA is available, so the TRBD2 call from TCRdb remains unchecked. There are 15 residues in the CDR3. Germline values: CDR1 MDHEN, CDR2 SYDVKM. The CDR3 loop reads CASSPVESAGSEQFF.

By frequency, this clonotype registers medium-sized. The genes are TRBV6-4 and TRBJ2-2. The germline CDR1 and CDR2 sequences are MRHNA and SNTAGT. The CDR3 is 13 amino acids. The CDR3 here is CASSRTNTGELFF.

J is TRBJ2-1 and V is TRBV4-1; TCRdb proposes TRBD2, but this gene call is untestable without DNA. Per germline, CDR1 MGHRA and CDR2 YSYEKL. This CDR3 region has 15 residues. This CDR3 reads CASSQTSGSMNEQFF.

The chain uses TRBV5-1 and TRBJ2-4. Germline CDR1 is SGHRS and CDR2 is YFSETQ. The CDR3 totals 19 residues. The CDR3 here is CASSLAPISMTLGKNIQYF.

The V gene is TRBV28, the J gene TRBJ2-1. The CDR3 covers 15 residues. Germline values: CDR1 MDHEN, CDR2 SYDVKM. The chain's CDR3 is CASSYRRGSYNEQFF. The full variable domain, completed using reference TRBV28 and TRBJ2-1, is DVKVTQSSRYLVKRTGEKVFLECVQDMDHENMFWYRQDPGLGLRLIYFSYDVKMKEKGDIPEGYSVSREKKERFSLILESASTNQTSMYLCASSYRRGSYNEQFFGPGTRLTVL.

The chain carries TRBV11-2 and TRBJ2-5. The CDR3 covers 13 residues. Germline V gene sequence: CDR1 SGHAT, CDR2 FQNNGV. The CDR3 is CASSRVPEETQYF.